A single sample is the source of the 26 T cell receptor beta chains below, sequenced in a study of blood T cell repertoires in COVID-19. The table came from immunoSEQ multiplex PCR; TCRdb's copy has only in-frame clones and leaves some out. The data show about 110,000 clones, approximately 80% seen once. Sequenced sample: peripheral blood. These receptor sequences come from an older woman with acute or convalescent COVID-19.

This clone was found once. In nucleotides, the CDR3 is TGCGCCAGCAGCTTCTCGAGTTCTGCCACAGATACGCAGTATTTT. Its translation is CASSFSSSATDTQYF. The chain is built from TRBV5-1 and TRBJ2-3; no clear D gene. The V and J ends lost 2 bases and 2 bases respectively, with 12 bases between them. The CDR3 consists of 15 residues. Germline CDR1 is SGHRS and CDR2 is YFSETQ.

The chain has TRBV30 and TRBJ2-3, with a possible D match to TRBD1 (6 bases). Trimming shortened V by 5 bases and J by 7 bases, and 10 bases separated the two germline ends. CDR3 length: 11 amino acids. The germline V gene has CDR1 GTSNPN and CDR2 SVGIG (reference sequence). The CDR3 DNA reads TGTGCCTGGGGGGGCTTGAATACGCAGTATTTT. It codes for CAWGGLNTQYF.

The chain employs TRBV3-1 (or the pseudogene TRBV3-2) and TRBJ2-7; D is ambiguous. The V gene's germline CDR1 is LGHDT and CDR2 YNNKEL (reference sequence). The CDR3 consists of 12 residues. V was cut by 0 bases and J by 6 bases, with 6 bases left in between. The CDR3 DNA reads as TGTGCCAGCAGCCAAGACACTCGCGAGCAGTACTTC. Protein: CASSQDTREQYF.

This sequence joins TRBV2 and TRBJ1-2; D remains unclear. V gave up 2 bases and J gave up 1 base, with 5 bases separating them. Germline V gene data show CDR1 as SNHLY and CDR2 as FYNNEI. The CDR3 extends over 13 amino acids. As DNA, the CDR3 is TGTGCCAGCAGTGAAACGGGTAACTATGGCTACACCTTC. It codes for CASSETGNYGYTF.

This chain connects TRBV7-8 to TRBJ2-7; 12 nucleotides match TRBD1. V trimming: 1 base; J trimming: 7 bases; junction bases outside the gene matches: 8. Germline loops: CDR1 SGHVS, CDR2 FQNEAQ. There are 16 residues in the CDR3. The CDR3 nucleotides read TGTGCCAGCAGCTTAGTAACGGGACAGGGGGCGGGGGAGCAGTACTTC. This sequence encodes CASSLVTGQGAGEQYF.

The J gene is TRBJ1-1, the V gene TRBV19; tentatively, D is TRBD1 (6 bases). V was cut by 4 bases and J by 7 bases, with 16 bases left in between. CDR1 LNHDA and CDR2 SQIVND come from the germline V gene (reference sequence). The CDR3 extends over 14 amino acids. In DNA, the CDR3 is TGTGCCAGTAGTACCTTGGGAGGGGGAGGTGAAGCTTTCTTT. Its protein is CASSTLGGGGEAFF.

The CDR3 DNA follows: TGTGCCAGCAGTTTGCAGGAGACCCAGTACTTC. It codes for CASSLQETQYF. The chain joins TRBV12-3 or TRBV12-4 to TRBJ2-5; D unresolved. Trimming stripped 3 bases from V and 5 bases from J, with 4 bases between. The CDR3 spans 11 residues.

The genes are TRBV18 and TRBJ1-4, with TRBD1 matching 10 bases. The CDR3 extends over 13 amino acids. The V gene end was trimmed by 8 bases and the J gene end by 8 bases; junction bases not matched to a gene: 5. Germline CDR1 is KGHSH and CDR2 is LQKENI. The CDR3 DNA sequence: TGTGCCAGCAGGGGACAGGGGAGCGAAAAACTGTTTTTT. This encodes CASRGQGSEKLFF.

The gene calls are TRBV5-1 and TRBJ2-1, with 8 bases aligning to TRBD2. Trimming at V came to 0 bases and at J to 0 bases, leaving 5 bases not matched to a gene. The CDR3 sequence is 17 residues long. CDR1 and CDR2 from the germline V gene are SGHRS and YFSETQ. The DNA for the CDR3 is TGCGCCAGCAGCTTGGCCAACGGGGGGGTCTCCTACAATGAGCAGTTCTTC. Translating gives CASSLANGGVSYNEQFF.

The chain recombines TRBV19 with TRBJ2-3; TRBD2 aligns across 11 bases. CDR3 size: 14 residues. V lost 5 bases and J lost 6; bases outside the gene matches: 4. Germline V lookup: CDR1 LNHDA, CDR2 SQIVND (reference sequence). Here the CDR3 reads CASSGLAGGDTQYF. The CDR3 DNA sequence: TGTGCCAGTAGTGGCCTAGCGGGAGGTGATACGCAGTATTTT.

The CDR3 here is CASSLGWSSSTDTQYF. CDR3 DNA sequence: TGTGCCAGCAGCTTGGGGTGGAGTTCTAGCACAGATACGCAGTATTTT. The chain has TRBV5-5 and TRBJ2-3; no reliable D call. The CDR3 covers 16 residues. V lost 0 bases, J lost 0 bases, and 11 bases lay in between. The germline gives CDR1 SGHKS, CDR2 YYEKEE (reference sequence).

V usage is TRBV6-5 and J usage is TRBJ2-7, with 7 positions matching TRBD2. Per germline, CDR1 MNHEY and CDR2 SVGAGI. V was clipped by 7 bases and J by 3 bases; unmatched bases: 12. The CDR3 totals 15 residues. CDR3 sequence (DNA): TGTGCCAGCACAACTACTCTGGGCGGGAGCTACGAGCAGTACTTC. As protein: CASTTTLGGSYEQYF.

The chain has TRBV5-1 and TRBJ2-1; 15 bases align to TRBD2. The length of the CDR3 is 15 residues. The ends lost 4 bases at V and 8 bases at J; junction bases unmatched: 4. Germline CDR1 reads SGHRS; CDR2 reads YFSETQ. The DNA of the CDR3 is TGCGCCAGCAGCGAGGGACTAGCGGGAGGCGATGAGCAGTTCTTC. Protein product: CASSEGLAGGDEQFF.

CDR3 nucleotides: TGCGCCAGCAGCTTCGGGGTACAAGAGACCCAGTACTTC. It yields the protein CASSFGVQETQYF. The chain is built from TRBV5-1 and TRBJ2-5, with D possibly matching TRBD2 (5 bases). CDR1 is SGHRS, CDR2 YFSETQ, per germline. V was shortened by 2 bases and J by 2 bases, with 7 bases between the two germline ends. The CDR3 totals 13 residues.

V and J are TRBV6-5 and TRBJ2-1; 9 positions match TRBD1. This CDR3 comprises 15 residues. After removal of 6 bases from V and 5 bases from J, the junction contained 8 bases not matched to a gene. Germline V gene sequence: CDR1 MNHEY, CDR2 SVGAGI. The DNA for the CDR3 is TGTGCCAGCAGGAGGACAGGGGTCGTTAACAATGAGCAGTTCTTC. Amino acid sequence: CASRRTGVVNNEQFF.

The rearrangement links TRBV9 to TRBJ1-1; tentative D call: TRBD1 (6 bases). Germline lookup yields CDR1 SGDLS and CDR2 YYNGEE. V shed 4 bases and J shed 0 bases, with 16 bases lying between them. The CDR3 runs to 16 residues. The CDR3 sequence is CASSPRDIFMNTEAFF. The CDR3 DNA sequence: TGTGCCAGCAGCCCTCGGGACATATTTATGAACACTGAAGCTTTCTTT.

The chain joins TRBV9 to TRBJ2-7; 8 bases are shared with TRBD2. With V trimmed by 0 bases and J by 7 bases, 9 bases remained unmatched. Germline CDR1 is SGDLS and CDR2 is YYNGEE. There are 15 residues in the CDR3. CDR3 amino acids: CASSVEPSGYVEQYF. The CDR3 nucleotides are TGTGCCAGCAGCGTAGAACCTAGCGGGTACGTAGAGCAGTACTTC.

The chain joins TRBV7-6 to TRBJ1-3, with 10 bases fitting TRBD1. The CDR3 consists of 16 residues. V gave up 5 bases and J gave up 2 bases; unmatched junction bases: 6. Germline V gene sequence: CDR1 SGHVS, CDR2 FNYEAQ. Here the CDR3 reads CASSPTGGSTGNTIYF. CDR3 DNA sequence: TGTGCCAGCAGCCCGACAGGGGGCTCGACTGGAAACACCATATATTTT.

The chain couples TRBV19 to TRBJ1-5, with 7 bases that match TRBD1. This CDR3 is 17 amino acids long. Germline CDR1 is LNHDA and CDR2 is SQIVND (reference sequence). With 5 bases clipped from V and 6 bases from J, the junction kept 16 bases outside the gene matches. The CDR3 DNA is TGTGCCAGTAGTTCCCAGGTTACTAGGGGGCAGGGTCAGCCCCAGCATTTT. It codes for CASSSQVTRGQGQPQHF.

This chain connects TRBV6-4 to TRBJ1-1; possible D gene TRBD1, 6 bases. Germline CDR1 MRHNA, CDR2 SNTAGT. This CDR3 spans 13 amino acids. The V end lost 6 bases, the J end lost 3 bases, and 11 bases lay between the germline ends. The CDR3 DNA reads as TGTGCCAGCAGGATTAACAGGGACACTGAAGCTTTCTTT. Translated: CASRINRDTEAFF.

The V call is TRBV5-1, the J call TRBJ2-3, with D perhaps matching TRBD2 (6 bases). The CDR3 length is 15 residues. The germline V gene has CDR1 SGHRS and CDR2 YFSETQ. Trimming cost V 2 bases and J 1 base, with 11 bases left between them. Here the CDR3 reads CASSFQWGGTDTQYF. The CDR3 bases are TGCGCCAGCAGCTTCCAGTGGGGGGGCACAGATACGCAGTATTTT.

The V gene is TRBV5-1, the J gene TRBJ2-1, with 8 bases that match TRBD1. With V trimmed by 5 bases and J by 6 bases, 7 bases remained unmatched. This CDR3 has 14 residues. Germline loops: CDR1 SGHRS, CDR2 YFSETQ. CDR3 protein: CASSVQGESNEQFF. As DNA, the CDR3 is TGCGCCAGCAGTGTACAGGGGGAGAGCAATGAGCAGTTCTTC.

This clone was found a few times. One end of the junction does not line up with germline, which may come from a read error. V is TRBV6-6 and J is TRBJ2-5, with a possible D match to TRBD1 (5 bases). There are 15 residues in the CDR3. In germline, CDR1 is MNHNY, CDR2 SVGAGI (reference sequence). The CDR3 spells CASSYSSQGREAQYF. The CDR3 DNA is TGTGCCAGCAGTTACTCGAGCCAGGGAAGAGAGGCCCAGTACTTC.

The table lists this clone with a count of one. The chain combines TRBV30 with TRBJ2-1, with 11 bases aligning to TRBD1. Germline V gene data show CDR1 as GTSNPN and CDR2 as SVGIG (reference sequence). V shed 1 base, J shed 6 bases, and the junction held 5 bases outside the gene matches. The CDR3 has 15 amino acids. The CDR3 DNA reads TGTGCCTGGAGTGGTAAGGGGACAGGGGGCAATGAGCAGTTCTTC. It is translated as CAWSGKGTGGNEQFF.

The rearrangement links TRBV28 to TRBJ1-2; no reliable D call. Trimming removed 2 bases at V and 3 bases at J, with 4 bases between. This CDR3 has 12 amino acids. Germline assignment: CDR1 MDHEN and CDR2 SYDVKM. Here the CDR3 reads CASSLPDYGYTF. Written as DNA, the CDR3 is TGTGCCAGCAGTTTACCAGACTATGGCTACACCTTC.

This clone was counted once. This sequence joins TRBV5-5 and TRBJ1-1; 8 nucleotides align to TRBD1. Trimming removed 2 bases from V and 5 bases from J; junction bases left unmatched: 8. Per the germline V gene, CDR1 is SGHKS and CDR2 is YYEKEE (reference sequence). The CDR3 is made up of 15 amino acids. The CDR3 DNA reads TGTGCCAGCAGCTTACAGGGCAGGGGGCATACTGAAGCTTTCTTT. Its protein product is CASSLQGRGHTEAFF. The variable domain in full, with the rest retrieved from reference TRBV5-5 and TRBJ1-1, is DAGVTQSPTHLIKTRGQQVTLRCSPISGHKSVSWYQQVLGQGPQFIFQYYEKEERGRGNFPDRFSARQFPNYSSELNVNALLLGDSALYLCASSLQGRGHTEAFFGQGTRLTVV.